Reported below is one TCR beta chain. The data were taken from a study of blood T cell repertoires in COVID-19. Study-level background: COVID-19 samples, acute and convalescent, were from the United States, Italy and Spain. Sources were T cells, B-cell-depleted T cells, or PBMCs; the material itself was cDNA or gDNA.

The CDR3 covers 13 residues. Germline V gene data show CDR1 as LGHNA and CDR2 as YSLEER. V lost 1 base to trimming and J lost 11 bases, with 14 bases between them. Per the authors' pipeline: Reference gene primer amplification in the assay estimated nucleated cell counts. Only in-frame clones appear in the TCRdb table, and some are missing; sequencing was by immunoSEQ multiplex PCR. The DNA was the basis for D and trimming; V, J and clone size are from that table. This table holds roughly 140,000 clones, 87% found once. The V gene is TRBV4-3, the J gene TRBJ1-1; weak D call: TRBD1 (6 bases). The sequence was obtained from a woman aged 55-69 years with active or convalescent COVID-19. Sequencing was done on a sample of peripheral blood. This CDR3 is CASSQANRAPAFF. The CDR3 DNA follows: TGCGCCAGCAGCCAAGCGAACAGGGCGCCTGCTTTCTTT.